This T cell receptor (beta chain) was found in a study of shared clonotypes between healthy human individuals. Study-wide results and caveats: Investigators expected sequencing depth to affect clonotype sharing among donors. Investigators collected only blood, and repertoires in tissues likely differ.

All donors were healthy HIV-negative adults lacking recent acute infections or vaccinations. Genomic DNA for unsorted samples, which was extracted with the QIAamp DNA Blood Mini kit, came from 99 million or so PBMCs. Turning to this clone: Its cognate antigen is unknown.

Libraries were prepared by immunoSEQ multiplex PCR; TCRdb keeps only in-frame clonotypes and omits some of them. The sample contains over 400,000 clones, 70% to 80% of which appear only once. Trimming removed 2 bases from V and 6 bases from J, with 18 bases in between. Germline CDR1 reads MNHNY; CDR2 reads SVGAGI (reference sequence). The CDR3 is 16 amino acids. The chain uses TRBV6-6 and TRBJ2-3; D is ambiguous. Sequenced material: PBMCs. The TCR was taken from a woman in her 40s in good health. Some clones in this sample may be carry-over from other donors' samples. The CDR3 nucleotides are TGTGCCAGCAGTTACCTAGGCCCCAGCGAGGAGGATACGCAGTATTTT. It encodes CASSYLGPSEEDTQYF.